This TCR beta chain was identified during a study of regulatory T cells in long-lasting Graves disease. The authors built TCR beta libraries using iRepertoire HTBI primers and Arm-PCR of CDR3 regions. TCRdb processed the multiplex PCR reads anew with MiXCR; each CDR3 protein has one entry. The sample comprises 300,000 to 350,000 distinct CDR3 sequences, about 20% of which are singletons, and roughly 27% rests with the top ten. Germline CDR1 and CDR2: LNHDA and SQIVND (reference sequence). The V end lost 5 bases, the J end lost 0 bases, and 13 bases lay between the germline ends. This CDR3 has 15 residues. This clonotype was picked up many times. Its antigen is unknown. Overall study results and limits: Rather than thyroid tissue, only peripheral blood underwent study.

Stated time point: persistent/refractory GD, antithyroid drugs over 5 years with positive TRAb. TCR sequences were obtained from RNA taken from PBMCs. Graves' disease was diagnosed by American Thyroid Association guidelines. The V call is TRBV19, the J call TRBJ1-1; the D gene is possibly TRBD1 (6 bases). The receptor was isolated from a female donor with Graves disease. The sequencing here drew on peripheral blood mononuclear cells (PBMCs), taken when the disease was refractory, from a patient treated with antithyroid drugs. The CDR3 here is CASSAWDKMNTEAFF. The CDR3 DNA sequence: TGTGCCAGTAGTGCTTGGGACAAGATGAACACTGAAGCTTTCTTT.